Sequencing of this TCR beta chain was carried out in a study of shared clonotypes between healthy human individuals (TCRdb year 2020). Background for the entire study: A few men and a couple of women, aged 18 to 49 years, made up the cohort. For each donor, CD4 naive and CD4 memory were each given three plates, CD8 naive was given two plates, and CD8 memory was given one plate. The study deeply sequenced blood TCR repertoires of five healthy adults to estimate repertoire size and the extent of clonotype sharing between individuals. Libraries were prepared and TCR repertoires were sequenced by different laboratories using diverse techniques, in order to increase sequencing depth and limit assay-specific biases. Leukapheresis yielded between about 0.94 and 9 billion PBMCs per donor. What the research found in general, with its limitations: Sampling was limited to blood, and TCR repertoires in tissue likely differ from TCR repertoires in blood. The genetic and exposure-history diversity represented was limited by the small number of donors. Based on pairwise subsampling, the degree of clonotype sharing among donors was expected to be affected by sequencing depth. Even with the large sequencing depth, rarefaction of the sorted-subset datasets indicated that sequencing was incomplete. Around 5.4% of naive CD4, roughly 3.6% of naive CD8, roughly 2.5% of memory CD4, and more than 0.35% of memory CD8 clonotypes were shared across a handful of donors. Compared with non-shared clonotypes, clonotypes shared by all four sorted-subset donors had higher generation probabilities. Naive subsets generally had larger estimated clonotype richness than memory subsets.

The donors were healthy, HIV-negative adults with no recently reported acute infections or vaccinations. Every donor was a Caucasian adult residing in Nashville, Tennessee, USA. CD4+ T cells were enriched through magnetic negative selection, after which naive cells were positively selected on CD45RA and the remaining negative fraction served as the memory subset. After blood collection by leukapheresis, PBMCs were isolated using Ficoll-Histopaque density gradient centrifugation and then cryopreserved in the vapor phase of liquid nitrogen. Analytical flow cytometry was used to check the purity and quantity of each magnetically sorted T cell population. Genomic DNA was isolated from every sorted fraction and measured by UV absorbance on a Nanodrop 2000c. Trimming at the junction amounts to 5 bases on V and 5 bases on J, and the germline ends lie 8 bases apart. Via the germline V gene (reference sequence), CDR1 is DFQATT and CDR2 SNEGSKA. Including cysteine and phenylalanine, the CDR3 has 11 amino acids. This entry keeps only the CDR3 DNA: 33 bases, framed from base 1.

On this clone: No antigen is known for it. Base-call qualities are not available, and no considerably larger clone is one nucleotide away.

Using the deep immunoSEQ assay, TCR CDR3 regions were amplified from genomic DNA by multiplex PCR. Genomic DNA extracted from each cell subset was distributed evenly over all wells of several immunoSEQ 96-well plates, and each plate served as one replicate. For sorted subsets, around 200 ng genomic DNA, equal to tens of thousands of T cell genomes, was loaded into each replicate PCR. Purified libraries were quantified with a Qubit 3.0 fluorometer, sized on a Bioanalyzer 2100, and re-quantified with the KAPA Library Quantification kit. Each immunoSEQ 96-well plate was sequenced on its own single-read 150-cycle Illumina NextSeq 550 flow cell. The original methods were these. Because only junctional sequences without quality scores were contained in the immunoSEQ output, filtering matching that applied to full-length reads could not be performed. To assign V/J genes and CDR3, sequences were annotated using PyIR, a Python wrapper for IgBLAST v1.9, with IMGT germline references. Any read was removed if the V/J assignment was weak (E-value above 1e-6), the CDR3 was missing, or the read contained stop codons, out-of-frame junctions, or ambiguous translated residues. V3J clonotypes were defined by identical inferred V gene, J gene, and CDR3 amino acid sequence. Percentage overlap between repertoires was calculated by dividing the number of shared unique clonotypes by the size of the smaller repertoire. RTK rarefaction, the Chao1 estimator, and Recon v2.1 estimates of unobserved clonotypes were used to assess repertoire richness. OLGA was used to compute generation probabilities for all TCRbeta clonotypes that the gDNA method yielded from a handful of donors. TCRdb provides this immuneACCESS table in a form limited to in-frame rearrangements. Some clones are lacking; in checked studies, under half of them reflect an unresolved V gene, and why the rest are absent is not known. V and J calls and clone size come straight from that table; D and trimming were deduced from the DNA. This sample gives about 1 million clones in total; roughly 80% of them show up just once. The ten largest clones capture about 1.5% of the sample.

Rearrangement joined TRBV20-1 to TRBJ2-3; no D segment can be confidently identified. What was sequenced was memory CD4+ T cells sorted from blood. What this sample's cell subset or site label stands for: CD45RA-negative fraction. This TCR was recovered from a man aged 18 to 30 in good health. The CDR3 is CSALNLDTQYF. In nucleotides, the sequence is TGCAGTGCTCTCAATCTAGATACGCAGTATTTT.